The clone carrying this T cell receptor beta chain was observed many times. Its target is not known. One entry per CDR3 protein, called by TCRdb with MiXCR from the reads. The table includes hundreds of thousands of distinct CDR3 sequences, around 6.4% detected once. Trimming removed 6 bases at V and 3 bases at J, with 20 bases between. From germline, CDR1 is MGHRA and CDR2 YSYEKL. CDR3 size: 16 residues. These data originate in a study of T cell repertoires in cytomegalovirus infection. Across the whole study: TCR beta signatures that were public indicated CMV infection and matching HLA type. General study points: The study found HLA-C-restricted CMV-specific TCR beta clonotypes dominating the ex vivo response. The cumulative frequency of public TCR beta families identified carriers of CMV plus the relevant HLA.

The source material was PBMCs. The TCR was taken from a human donor in good health (CMV status not recorded). Some clones in this sample may be carry-over from other donors' samples. The rearrangement links TRBV4-1 to TRBJ1-1, with D perhaps TRBD1 (5 bases). CDR3 coding DNA: TGCGCCAGCAGTCGTATTTTCTCCGGGGACTACACTGAAGCTTTCTTT. It specifies CASSRIFSGDYTEAFF.